Sequencing of this T cell receptor beta chain was carried out in a study of shared clonotypes between healthy human individuals. Study-wide background: Every donor yielded three CD4 naive, three CD4 memory, two CD8 naive and one CD8 memory plate.

The V gene's germline CDR1 is MNHNS and CDR2 SASEGT. Trimming stripped 5 bases from V and 4 bases from J, with 11 bases between. The CDR3 extends over 13 amino acids. To note about this clone: The target antigen is unknown.

Broader study findings: What naive subsets generally showed was a larger estimated richness than memory subsets showed.

An even split of each subset's genomic DNA across several immunoSEQ plates was performed. Libraries were prepared by immunoSEQ multiplex PCR; TCRdb keeps only in-frame clonotypes and omits some of them. The sample holds some 1,400,000 clones, about 96% seen once. The source of this sequence is a man aged 25-45 years in good health. This chain uses TRBV6-1 with TRBJ1-2; possibly TRBD1 for D (5 bases). Sequencing used naive CD4+ T cells sorted from blood. Regarding subset: CD45RA+ positively selected. The CDR3 DNA follows: TGTGCCAGCAGTCTGGACACCGTCTATGGCTACACCTTC. Its translation is CASSLDTVYGYTF.